The 21 T cell receptor beta chains below come from one sample, sequenced in a study of cytomegalovirus exposure and HLA in healthy donors. The method was immunoSEQ multiplex PCR; TCRdb's version includes in-frame clones alone and lacks a portion of them. The table records 250,000 to 400,000 clones, 70% to 90% of them present only once. Sequenced sample: PBMCs. Every receptor here comes from a man in his thirties or forties in good health and CMV-seronegative.

V is TRBV7-2 and J is TRBJ1-6; D may be TRBD1 (5 bases). The CDR3 contains 15 residues. In germline, CDR1 is SGHTA, CDR2 FQGNSA. The germline V and J ends were trimmed by 2 bases and 10 bases, with 15 bases remaining between them. The CDR3 region is CASSLQSPGVSPLHF. The CDR3 coding sequence is TGTGCCAGCAGCTTACAAAGTCCGGGGGTATCACCCCTCCACTTT.

The chain couples TRBV10-1 to TRBJ1-2, with D uncertain. V was trimmed by 2 bases and J by 3 bases, leaving 22 bases between them. In germline, CDR1 is WNHNN, CDR2 SYGVQD (reference sequence). The length of the CDR3 is 18 residues. The CDR3 region is CASSESGLSVGSYYGYTF. The CDR3 DNA is TGCGCCAGCAGTGAGAGTGGGCTATCAGTCGGGAGCTACTATGGCTACACCTTC.

The chain is built from TRBV10-3 and TRBJ2-2; perhaps TRBD2 as D (6 bases). The V end was cut by 3 bases, the J end by 1 base, with 18 bases between. The CDR3 loop spans 18 amino acids. Per germline, CDR1 ENHRY and CDR2 SYGVKD. CDR3 sequence: CAISEPSDLFGNTGELFF. CDR3 nucleotide sequence: TGTGCCATCAGTGAACCTAGCGACTTATTTGGGAACACCGGGGAGCTGTTTTTT.

This clone was found once. The chain joins TRBV25-1 to TRBJ1-4; 7 nucleotides match TRBD1. The CDR3 consists of 14 residues. CDR1 and CDR2 from the germline V gene are MGHDK and SYGVNS. V trimming: 6 bases; J trimming: 8 bases; junction bases outside the gene matches: 9. DNA of the CDR3: TGTGCCAGCAGCCCAACAGGGGTATGGGAAAAACTGTTTTTT. This encodes CASSPTGVWEKLFF.

This clone was seen a handful of times. The chain employs TRBV10-1 and TRBJ1-2, with D possibly matching TRBD1 (5 bases). This CDR3 has 15 amino acids. The V end lost 0 bases, the J end lost 3 bases, and 11 bases lay between the germline ends. Germline V gives CDR1 WNHNN, CDR2 SYGVQD (reference sequence). The CDR3: CASSESRTLDYGYTF. The CDR3 DNA reads TGCGCCAGCAGTGAGTCGAGGACACTCGACTATGGCTACACCTTC.

V gene TRBV10-2 combines with J gene TRBJ1-1; TRBD1 might be the D (5 bases). The V gene lost 0 bases and the J gene lost 5 bases, with 19 bases spanning the gap. Germline assignment: CDR1 WSHSY and CDR2 SAAADI. This CDR3 has 17 residues. CDR3 nucleotide sequence: TGCGCCAGCAGTGAGTCGATGTCCGGACATCGAGCAACTGAAGCTTTCTTT. It is translated as CASSESMSGHRATEAFF.

This clone was counted once. This chain uses TRBV7-2 with TRBJ2-4; D might be TRBD2 (6 bases). With 0 bases removed from V and 0 bases from J, the gap between germline ends came to 9 bases. The CDR3 sequence is 16 residues long. Germline assignment: CDR1 SGHTA and CDR2 FQGNSA. The CDR3 DNA is TGTGCCAGCAGCTTAGCGGCGGGGCGAGCCAAAAACATTCAGTACTTC. Its protein is CASSLAAGRAKNIQYF. Using reference TRBV7-2 and TRBJ2-4 for the parts outside the CDR3, the full variable domain is GAGVSQSPSNKVTEKGKDVELRCDPISGHTALYWYRQSLGQGLEFLIYFQGNSAPDKSGLPSDRFSAERTGGSVSTLTIQRTQQEDSAVYLCASSLAAGRAKNIQYFGAGTRLSVL.

V and J are TRBV7-6 and TRBJ1-1, with 8 positions matching TRBD1. Germline V gene data show CDR1 as SGHVS and CDR2 as FNYEAQ. This CDR3 spans 18 amino acids. Trimming at V came to 5 bases and at J to 0 bases, leaving 14 bases not matched to a gene. The CDR3 nucleotides are TGTGCCAGCAGCCTTATCCCGGGACAGGCGCTCCTGAACACTGAAGCTTTCTTT. Residues: CASSLIPGQALLNTEAFF.

J is TRBJ2-7 and V is TRBV13, with D possibly matching TRBD2 (6 bases). V was trimmed by 5 bases and J by 1 base, leaving 15 bases between them. CDR3 length equals 15 residues. The germline CDR1 and CDR2 sequences are PRHDT and FYEKMQ (reference sequence). Written as DNA, the CDR3 is TGTGCCAGCAGCAACCGGGGGTATGGATCCTACGAGCAGTACTTC. Amino acids: CASSNRGYGSYEQYF.

The V call is TRBV5-1, the J call TRBJ2-1, with TRBD2 matching over 8 bases. This CDR3 spans 13 amino acids. After removal of 0 bases from V and 15 bases from J, the junction contained 8 bases not matched to a gene. CDR1 SGHRS and CDR2 YFSETQ come from the germline V gene. This chain's CDR3 is CASSLAPGLGVFF. CDR3 in DNA: TGCGCCAGCAGCTTGGCCCCGGGACTAGGTGTGTTCTTC.

V gene TRBV5-4 combines with J gene TRBJ2-7; 8 nucleotides line up with TRBD2. Germline-derived CDR1 and CDR2 are SGHNT and YYREEE (reference sequence). The CDR3 loop spans 15 amino acids. After removal of 0 bases from V and 2 bases from J, the junction contained 4 bases not matched to a gene. The CDR3 loop is CASSLAASGPYEQYF. CDR3 in DNA: TGTGCCAGCAGCTTGGCGGCTAGCGGGCCCTACGAGCAGTACTTC.

The J gene is TRBJ1-5, the V gene TRBV2; D unclear. V was shortened by 3 bases and J by 4 bases, with 7 bases between the two germline ends. Germline lookup yields CDR1 SNHLY and CDR2 FYNNEI. CDR3 length: 13 amino acids. CDR3 in amino acids: CASSDPYNQPQHF. The CDR3 DNA follows: TGTGCCAGCAGTGATCCCTATAATCAGCCCCAGCATTTT. The full variable domain, rest sourced from reference TRBV2 and TRBJ1-5, is EPEVTQTPSHQVTQMGQEVILRCVPISNHLYFYWYRQILGQKVEFLVSFYNNEISEKSEIFDDQFSVERPDGSNFTLKIRSTKLEDSAMYFCASSDPYNQPQHFGDGTRLSIL.

The rearrangement uses TRBV7-9 and TRBJ2-5; no clear D gene. CDR1 and CDR2 from the germline V gene are SEHNR and FQNEAQ (reference sequence). Trimming left V 3 bases short and J 7 bases short, with 15 bases between. This CDR3 contains 14 residues. This CDR3 is CASSFRALDGTQYF. In DNA, the CDR3 is TGTGCCAGCAGCTTCCGAGCCCTAGATGGGACCCAGTACTTC.

The chain carries TRBV18 and TRBJ1-2; the D gene is possibly TRBD1 (6 bases). The germline CDR1 and CDR2 sequences are KGHSH and LQKENI. CDR3 length: 14 residues. Deletions cut 2 bases from V and 7 bases from J, with 14 bases between. This CDR3 reads CASSPETTGRGYTF. CDR3 nucleotide sequence: TGTGCCAGCTCACCAGAGACGACAGGTCGTGGCTACACCTTC. Full variable domain (rest looked up from reference TRBV18 and TRBJ1-2): NAGVMQNPRHLVRRRGQEARLRCSPMKGHSHVYWYRQLPEEGLKFMVYLQKENIIDESGMPKERFSAEFPKEGPSILRIQQVVRGDSAAYFCASSPETTGRGYTFGSGTRLTVV.

The V call is TRBV2, the J call TRBJ2-1; weak D call: TRBD1 (5 bases). The germline CDR1 and CDR2 sequences are SNHLY and FYNNEI. The CDR3 is made up of 15 amino acids. The V end lost 5 bases, the J end lost 5 bases, and 16 bases lay between the germline ends. The CDR3 reads CASSYLRVTDNEQFF. The CDR3 coding sequence is TGTGCCAGCAGTTACCTCAGGGTCACTGACAATGAGCAGTTCTTC.

The chain links TRBV9 to TRBJ1-2, with 10 bases fitting TRBD1. This CDR3 is built from 13 residues. From germline, CDR1 is SGDLS and CDR2 YYNGEE. Unmatched junction bases numbered 5, after V lost 4 bases and J lost 8 bases. The CDR3 nucleotides are TGTGCCAGCAGCCCCGGGACAGGGGCCGGCTACACCTTC. Residues: CASSPGTGAGYTF.

Only one count was recorded for this clone. The rearrangement links TRBV11-2 to TRBJ1-3; the D gene is possibly TRBD1 (6 bases). The germline CDR1 and CDR2 sequences are SGHAT and FQNNGV. The CDR3 loop spans 17 amino acids. Trimming took off 3 bases at V and 2 bases at J, with 17 bases between the two ends. The CDR3 loop is CASSFRRQERPGNTIYF. As DNA, the CDR3 is TGTGCCAGCAGCTTCCGCCGACAGGAAAGACCTGGAAACACCATATATTTT.

V and J are TRBV25-1 and TRBJ2-5; TRBD2 aligns across 7 bases. The V gene's germline CDR1 is MGHDK and CDR2 SYGVNS. Unmatched junction bases numbered 9, after V lost 3 bases and J lost 5 bases. CDR3 length: 15 residues. The DNA of the CDR3 is TGTGCCAGCAGTGACCCGGGACTACCATTTGAGACCCAGTACTTC. This codes for CASSDPGLPFETQYF.

This chain joins TRBV7-9 and TRBJ2-5, with 7 bases matching TRBD2. In germline, CDR1 is SEHNR, CDR2 FQNEAQ (reference sequence). The length of the CDR3 is 16 residues. V trimming: 5 bases; J trimming: 2 bases; junction bases outside the gene matches: 11. The CDR3 reads CASSQNAAGGQETQYF. The CDR3 DNA sequence: TGTGCCAGCAGCCAAAACGCTGCCGGGGGGCAAGAGACCCAGTACTTC.

The rearrangement links TRBV4-1 to TRBJ1-6, with D perhaps matching TRBD1 (5 bases). The CDR3 is 16 residues long. Germline assignment: CDR1 MGHRA and CDR2 YSYEKL. V lost 2 bases to trimming and J lost 9 bases, with 17 bases between them. The CDR3 loop is CASSQSLGGTGSPLHF. CDR3 DNA: TGCGCCAGCAGCCAATCCCTGGGGGGTACTGGTTCACCCCTCCACTTT.

The V gene is TRBV5-8, the J gene TRBJ2-2; maybe TRBD1 (5 bases). This CDR3 region has 16 residues. Trimming pared 3 bases from V and 0 bases from J, leaving 12 bases between. Germline values: CDR1 SGHTS, CDR2 YDEGEE. The CDR3 sequence: CASSSDRFANTGELFF. The CDR3 nucleotides are TGTGCCAGCAGCTCCGACAGATTCGCGAACACCGGGGAGCTGTTTTTT.